Below, 4 T cell receptor beta chains from the same sample are listed, as sequenced in a study of T cell responses to AZD1222 COVID-19 vaccine. Method: immunoSEQ multiplex PCR; TCRdb's copy keeps in-frame clones and lacks some. The sample has approximately 75,000 clones, around 86% seen once. This specimen consisted of peripheral blood, obtained 28 days after the second AZD1222 dose. The receptors were gathered from an adult who received the AZD1222 COVID-19 vaccine.

The chain combines TRBV5-1 with TRBJ1-1; 7 bases are a match to TRBD1. Germline V gives CDR1 SGHRS, CDR2 YFSETQ. The CDR3 runs 12 residues. V shed 1 base, J shed 12 bases, and the junction held 6 bases outside the gene matches. The CDR3 spells CASSLKRGQTFF. The CDR3 region has the DNA TGCGCCAGCAGCTTGAAAAGGGGACAGACTTTCTTT.

This clone has only one observation. The rearrangement links TRBV6-2 or TRBV6-3 to TRBJ1-5; D perhaps matches TRBD1 (6 bases). The V end lost 5 bases, the J end lost 0 bases, and 8 bases lay between the germline ends. The CDR3 extends over 14 amino acids. The V gene's germline CDR1 is MNHEY and CDR2 SVGEGT. The DNA of the CDR3 is TGTGCCAGCAGTGGACAGTATAGCAATCAGCCCCAGCATTTT. This gives the protein CASSGQYSNQPQHF.

This sequence joins TRBV3-1 (or the pseudogene TRBV3-2) and TRBJ2-2; TRBD2 matches 7 bases. After removal of 6 bases from V and 3 bases from J, the junction contained 7 bases not matched to a gene. The CDR3 covers 15 residues. Germline-derived CDR1 and CDR2 are LGHDT and YNNKEL (reference sequence). The CDR3, as DNA: TGTGCCAGCAGTCCCCTCACTAGCGACACCGGGGAGCTGTTTTTT. Its translation: CASSPLTSDTGELFF.

The chain couples TRBV13 to TRBJ2-2, with D perhaps matching TRBD1 or TRBD2 (6 bases each). Trimming pared 2 bases from V and 7 bases from J, leaving 17 bases between. Germline CDR1 is PRHDT and CDR2 is FYEKMQ (reference sequence). CDR3 size: 16 residues. CDR3 DNA: TGTGCCAGCAGCTTAATCCCGGGGGCCGGGAACGGGGAGCTGTTTTTT. Amino acids: CASSLIPGAGNGELFF. Complete variable domain (other parts from reference TRBV13 and TRBJ2-2): AAGVIQSPRHLIKEKRETATLKCYPIPRHDTVYWYQQGPGQDPQFLISFYEKMQSDKGSIPDRFSAQQFSDYHSELNMSSLELGDSALYFCASSLIPGAGNGELFFGEGSRLTVL.